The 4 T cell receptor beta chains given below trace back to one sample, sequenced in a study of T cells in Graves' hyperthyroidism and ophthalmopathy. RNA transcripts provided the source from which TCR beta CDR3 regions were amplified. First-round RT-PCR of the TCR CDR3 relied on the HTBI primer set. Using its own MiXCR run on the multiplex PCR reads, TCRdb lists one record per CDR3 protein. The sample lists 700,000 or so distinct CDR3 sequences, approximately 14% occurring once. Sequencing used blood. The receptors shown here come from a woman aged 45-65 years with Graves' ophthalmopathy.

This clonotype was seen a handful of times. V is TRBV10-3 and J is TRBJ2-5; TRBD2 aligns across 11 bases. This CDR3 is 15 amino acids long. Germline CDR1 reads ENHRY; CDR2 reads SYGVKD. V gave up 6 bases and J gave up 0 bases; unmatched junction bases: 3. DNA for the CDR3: TGTGCCATCAGGACGGGACTAGCGGACCAAGAGACCCAGTACTTC. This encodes CAIRTGLADQETQYF.

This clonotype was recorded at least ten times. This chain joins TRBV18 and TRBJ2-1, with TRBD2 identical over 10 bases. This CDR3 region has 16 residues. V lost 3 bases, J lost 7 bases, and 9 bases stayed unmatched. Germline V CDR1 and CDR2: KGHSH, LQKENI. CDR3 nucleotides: TGTGCCAGCTCACCCGCTCTAGCGGGAGAGTGGAATGAGCAGTTCTTC. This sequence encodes CASSPALAGEWNEQFF.

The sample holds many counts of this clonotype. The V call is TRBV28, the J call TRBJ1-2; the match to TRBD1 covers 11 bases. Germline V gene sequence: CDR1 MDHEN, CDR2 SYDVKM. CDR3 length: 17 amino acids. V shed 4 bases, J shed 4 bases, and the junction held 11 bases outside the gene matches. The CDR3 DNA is TGTGCCAGCAGTTCCAGCACTGGACAGGGGGCCTTCTATGGCTACACCTTC. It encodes CASSSSTGQGAFYGYTF.

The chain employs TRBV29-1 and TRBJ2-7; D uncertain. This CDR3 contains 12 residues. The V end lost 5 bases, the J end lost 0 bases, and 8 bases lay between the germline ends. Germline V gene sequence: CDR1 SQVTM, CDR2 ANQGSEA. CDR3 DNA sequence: TGCAGCGTTCGGCCAGCCTCCTACGAGCAGTACTTC. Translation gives CSVRPASYEQYF.